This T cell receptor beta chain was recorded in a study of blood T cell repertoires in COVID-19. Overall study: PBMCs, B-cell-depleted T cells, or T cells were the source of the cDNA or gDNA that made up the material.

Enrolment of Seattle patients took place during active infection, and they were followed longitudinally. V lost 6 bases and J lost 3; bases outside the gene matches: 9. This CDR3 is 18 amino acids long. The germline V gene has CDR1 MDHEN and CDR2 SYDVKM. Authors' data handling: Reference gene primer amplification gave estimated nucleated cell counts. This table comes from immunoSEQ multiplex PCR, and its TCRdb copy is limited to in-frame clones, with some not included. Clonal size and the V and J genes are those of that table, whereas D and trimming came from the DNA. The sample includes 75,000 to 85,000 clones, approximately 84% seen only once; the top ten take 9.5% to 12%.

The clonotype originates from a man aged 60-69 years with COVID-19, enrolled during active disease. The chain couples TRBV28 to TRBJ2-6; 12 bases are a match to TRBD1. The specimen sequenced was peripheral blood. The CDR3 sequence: CASRLRDRGQVGANVLTF. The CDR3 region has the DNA TGTGCCAGCAGGCTCCGGGACAGGGGGCAGGTTGGGGCCAACGTCCTGACTTTC.